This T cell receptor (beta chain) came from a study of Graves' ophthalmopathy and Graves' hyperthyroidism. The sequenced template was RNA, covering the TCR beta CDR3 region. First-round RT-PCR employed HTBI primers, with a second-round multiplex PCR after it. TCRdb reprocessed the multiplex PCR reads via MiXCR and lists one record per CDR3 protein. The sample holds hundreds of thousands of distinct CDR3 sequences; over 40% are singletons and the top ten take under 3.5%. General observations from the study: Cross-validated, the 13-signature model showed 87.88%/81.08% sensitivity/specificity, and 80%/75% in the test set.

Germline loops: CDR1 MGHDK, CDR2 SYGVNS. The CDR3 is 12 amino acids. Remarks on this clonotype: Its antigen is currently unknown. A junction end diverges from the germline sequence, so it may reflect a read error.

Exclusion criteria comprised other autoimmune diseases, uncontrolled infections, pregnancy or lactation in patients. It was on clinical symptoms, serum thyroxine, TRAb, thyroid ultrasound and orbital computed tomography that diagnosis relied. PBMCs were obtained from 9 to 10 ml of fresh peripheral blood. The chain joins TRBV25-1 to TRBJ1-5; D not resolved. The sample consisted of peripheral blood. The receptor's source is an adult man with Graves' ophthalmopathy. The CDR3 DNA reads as TGTGCCAGCACCAAAGGGAATCAGCACCAGCATTTT. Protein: CASTKGNQHQHF.